The source of this T cell receptor (beta chain) is a study of cytomegalovirus exposure and HLA in healthy donors. Looking at the study overall: Ancestry clustering placed about 86% of under 450 genotyped donors in the Caucasian-associated cluster.

The PCR used 60 Vbeta and 13 Jbeta primers. Clones were sequenced by immunoSEQ multiplex PCR, and TCRdb holds only the in-frame ones, with some missing. The repertoire holds roughly 100,000 clones, with about 81% as singletons. The germline V and J ends were trimmed by 7 bases and 6 bases, with 16 bases remaining between them. The CDR3 consists of 13 residues. CDR1 SGHRS and CDR2 YFSETQ come from the germline V gene. The origin of this receptor is a man younger than 45 in good health and CMV-seronegative. The chain couples TRBV5-1 to TRBJ2-5; D gene ambiguous. Material: PBMCs. CDR3 sequence: CASRRVSAKTQYF. The CDR3 DNA reads as TGCGCCAGCCGTCGGGTCTCGGCGAAGACCCAGTACTTC.